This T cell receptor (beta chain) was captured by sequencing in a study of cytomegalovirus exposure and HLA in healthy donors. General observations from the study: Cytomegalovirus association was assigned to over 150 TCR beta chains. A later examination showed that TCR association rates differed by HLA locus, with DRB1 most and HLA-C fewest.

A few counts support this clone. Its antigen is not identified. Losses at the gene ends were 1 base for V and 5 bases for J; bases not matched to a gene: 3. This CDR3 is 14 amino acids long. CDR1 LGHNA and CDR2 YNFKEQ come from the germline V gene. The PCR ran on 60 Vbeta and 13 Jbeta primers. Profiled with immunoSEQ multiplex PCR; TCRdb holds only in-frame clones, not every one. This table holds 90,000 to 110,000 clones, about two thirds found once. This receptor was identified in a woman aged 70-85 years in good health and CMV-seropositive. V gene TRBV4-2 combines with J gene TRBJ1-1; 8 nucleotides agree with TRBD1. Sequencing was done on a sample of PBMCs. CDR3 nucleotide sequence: TGTGCCAGCAGCCAAGTGGACAGGGAAACTGAAGCTTTCTTT. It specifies CASSQVDRETEAFF.